This T cell receptor (beta chain) was documented in a study of CD8 T cells in ankylosing spondylitis. TCRdb re-called the 5' RACE reads through MiXCR, storing one row per CDR3 protein. The top ten clones hold about 6.8% of a sample with fewer than 650,000 distinct CDR3 sequences, roughly 12% of them seen once. This clonotype was seen many times. Its cognate antigen is unknown. General study findings and limits: For ankylosing spondylitis blood, a TCR beta motif of 7 to 9 highly homologous variants appeared characteristic.

The CDR3 contains 13 residues. Germline V CDR1 and CDR2: SGHDT, YYEEEE. J lost 3 bases, V lost 2 bases, and 1 base had no gene match. Sequenced: blood, either unsorted or a sorted T cell fraction (not recorded which). The rearrangement uses TRBV5-6 and TRBJ1-2; TRBD1 matches at 7 bases. The TCR was taken from a male donor with ankylosing spondylitis. CDR3 coding DNA: TGTGCCAGCAGCTTCGGGACAGACTATGGCTACACCTTC. It is translated as CASSFGTDYGYTF.